These T cell receptor beta chains were read from a single sample in a study of T cell changes during pregnancy in multiple sclerosis. Repertoires were generated with immunoSEQ multiplex PCR, while TCRdb's copy carries only in-frame clones and drops some. The sample includes 50,000 to 60,000 clones, about 91% of them seen just once. The source material was peripheral blood, sampled after pregnancy. Every receptor here comes from a female donor with multiple sclerosis, enrolled in a pregnancy study. Each CDR3 is given with its conserved first and last residue. The D gene is left open where the match is weak.

>NA|TRBJ2-5|TRBV7-9|12
CASSLVRETQYF
TGTGCCAGCAGCTTGGTTCGGGAGACCCAGTACTTC
>NA|TRBJ2-7|TRBV30|17
CAWSGWQDAGSSYEQYF
TGTGCCTGGAGTGGTTGGCAGGACGCCGGGAGCTCCTACGAGCAGTACTTC
>NA|TRBJ1-2|TRBV11-2|14
CASSFSSRGYGYTF
TGTGCCAGCAGCTTCAGTTCCAGGGGCTATGGCTACACCTTC
>NA|TRBJ2-7|TRBV19|13
CASSKAQAYEQYF
TGTGCCAGTAGTAAGGCACAGGCCTACGAGCAGTACTTC
>NA|TRBJ1-2|TRBV7-3|13
CASSLTPGSGYTF
TGTGCCAGCAGCTTAACGCCGGGTTCTGGCTACACCTTC
>NA|TRBJ1-5|TRBV28|13
CASRGLVGQPQHF
TGTGCCAGCAGGGGACTTGTGGGTCAGCCCCAGCATTTT
>TRBD1|TRBJ1-2|TRBV4-1|14
CASSHAGTGYGYTF
TGCGCCAGCAGCCACGCCGGGACAGGGTATGGCTACACCTTC
>TRBD1|TRBJ1-5|TRBV19|15
CASSEGQGVNQPQHF
TGTGCCAGTAGTGAAGGACAGGGGGTGAATCAGCCCCAGCATTTT
>TRBD1|TRBJ2-1|TRBV6-5|16
CASSSSGTGLGHEQFF
TGTGCCAGCAGTTCGTCCGGGACAGGGTTAGGGCATGAGCAGTTCTTC
>NA|TRBJ1-2|TRBV14|16
CASSQDLGGLVYGYTF
TGTGCCAGCAGCCAAGATCTTGGCGGCCTTGTCTATGGCTACACCTTC
>NA|TRBJ2-1|TRBV7-6|16
CASSLATGSSYNEQFF
TGTGCCAGCAGCTTAGCGACTGGGAGCTCCTACAATGAGCAGTTCTTC
>TRBD2|TRBJ2-1|TRBV7-2|16
CASSPGAGRGGNEQFF
TGTGCCAGCAGCCCCGGGGCGGGGCGGGGGGGGAATGAGCAGTTCTTC
>NA|TRBJ2-3|TRBV27|16
CASSLSSQGSTDTQYF
TGTGCCAGCAGTTTATCAAGCCAGGGGAGCACAGATACGCAGTATTTT
>TRBD1|TRBJ1-5|TRBV2|13
CASRGQSNQPQHF
TGTGCCAGCAGGGGACAGAGTAATCAGCCCCAGCATTTT
>TRBD1|TRBJ2-5|TRBV5-1|14
CASSLGQGQETQYF
TGCGCCAGCAGCTTGGGACAGGGACAAGAGACCCAGTACTTC
>NA|TRBJ2-7|TRBV7-3|14
CASSYPGVGHEQYF
TGTGCCAGCAGCTACCCGGGGGTAGGCCACGAGCAGTACTTC
>NA|TRBJ1-2|TRBV28|16
CASSSPYLAGNYGYTF
TGTGCCAGCAGTTCCCCCTACCTCGCGGGAAACTATGGCTACACCTTC
>NA|TRBJ1-4|TRBV5-4|14
CASSAGTYVEKLFF
TGTGCCAGCAGTGCCGGGACATACGTTGAAAAACTGTTTTTT